Ten or more counts support the clone carrying this TCR beta chain. Its antigen is undetermined. This sample was included in a study of beta chain features in type 1 diabetes. Notes on the study in general: Shorter TCRB CDR3s, moderately but significantly so, marked every one of the four CD4+ subsets in Type 1 diabetes patients. Possible PCR preference for shorter templates applied equally to patients and controls. Across patients, naive, central memory and Treg TCRB repertoires exhibited apparently greater similarity than was observed across healthy donors.

J gave up 0 bases and V 5 bases, and 7 bases lay outside the gene matches. The germline gives CDR1 SGHVS, CDR2 FQNEAQ. The CDR3 runs 17 residues. Every bit of the isolated RNA underwent reverse transcription, so sequencing read expressed TCRB transcripts. Assay used: immunoSEQ multiplex PCR; TCRdb lists only in-frame clones, some missing. This table has 100,000 to 150,000 clones, 15% to 20% appearing once. The sequenced sample consisted of central memory CD4+ T cells from blood. The chain has TRBV7-8 and TRBJ2-1; 10 positions match TRBD2. The receptor was isolated from a man between 18 and 35 years old with type 1 diabetes. The CDR3 reads CASSTRLAGSSYNEQFF. CDR3 nucleotides: TGTGCCAGCAGCACCCGACTAGCGGGCAGCTCCTACAATGAGCAGTTCTTC. The complete variable domain, with remaining parts taken from reference TRBV7-8 and TRBJ2-1, reads GAGVSQSPRYKVAKRGQDVALRCDPISGHVSLFWYQQALGQGPEFLTYFQNEAQLDKSGLPSDRFFAERPEGSVSTLKIQRTQQEDSAVYLCASSTRLAGSSYNEQFFGPGTRLTVL.